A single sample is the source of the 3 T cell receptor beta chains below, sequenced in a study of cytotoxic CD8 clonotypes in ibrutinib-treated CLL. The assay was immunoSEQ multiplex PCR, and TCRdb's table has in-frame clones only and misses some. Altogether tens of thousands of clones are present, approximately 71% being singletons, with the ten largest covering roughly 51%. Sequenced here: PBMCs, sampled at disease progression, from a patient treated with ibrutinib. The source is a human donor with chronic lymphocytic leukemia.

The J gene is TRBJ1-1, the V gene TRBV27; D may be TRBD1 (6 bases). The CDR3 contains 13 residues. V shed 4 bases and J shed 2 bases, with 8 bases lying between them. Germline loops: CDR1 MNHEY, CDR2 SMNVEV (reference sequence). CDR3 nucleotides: TGTGCCAGCAGTTACGGGACAAACACTGAAGCTTTCTTT. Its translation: CASSYGTNTEAFF.

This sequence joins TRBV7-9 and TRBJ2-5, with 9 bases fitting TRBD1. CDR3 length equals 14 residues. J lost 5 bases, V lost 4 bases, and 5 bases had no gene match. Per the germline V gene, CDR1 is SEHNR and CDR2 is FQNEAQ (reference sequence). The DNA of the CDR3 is TGTGCCAGCAGCTGGGACAGGGTCTGGGAGACCCAGTACTTC. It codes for CASSWDRVWETQYF.

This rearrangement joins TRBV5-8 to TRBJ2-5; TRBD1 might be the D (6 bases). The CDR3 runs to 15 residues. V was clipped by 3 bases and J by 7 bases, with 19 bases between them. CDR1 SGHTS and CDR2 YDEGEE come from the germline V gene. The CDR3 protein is CASSYLLQGRGTQYF. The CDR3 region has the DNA TGTGCCAGCAGCTACCTCCTACAGGGCCGGGGGACCCAGTACTTC.